This T cell receptor beta chain was sequenced in a study of yellow fever vaccine responses in identical twins. Whole-study results and caveats: Twin vaccine T cell responses reportedly seemed partly convergent, partly personalized.

TCRdb passed the RT-PCR reads through MiXCR, listing each CDR3 protein once. The data contain 3,000 to 4,000 distinct CDR3 sequences, just under 85% of them singletons. V dropped 2 bases and J dropped 8 bases, with 12 bases sitting between them. The germline V gene has CDR1 SNHLY and CDR2 FYNNEI. CDR3 length: 13 residues. As to this clonotype: Its specificity is unknown.

V gene TRBV2 combines with J gene TRBJ1-2; D is undetermined. The TCR originated in a young woman who received the yellow fever vaccine. The sequencing used T cells from blood (PBMCs), unsorted or a sorted subset (not recorded which), collected before or after yellow fever vaccination (not recorded which). The CDR3 nucleotides read TGTGCCAGCAGTGAATTCGGCGATTTGGGCTACACCTTC. The encoded protein is CASSEFGDLGYTF.